This T cell receptor beta chain is drawn from a study of T cell changes during pregnancy in multiple sclerosis. Clones were read by immunoSEQ multiplex PCR, and TCRdb kept only the in-frame ones, dropping some. The table includes approximately 40,000 clones, around 93% detected once. Trimming shortened V by 8 bases and J by 0 bases, and 14 bases separated the two germline ends. This CDR3 is 16 amino acids long. The germline V gene has CDR1 LNHDA and CDR2 SQIVND (reference sequence). The sequence derives from a female donor with multiple sclerosis, enrolled in a pregnancy study. This chain uses TRBV19 with TRBJ2-6; D not certain. Source: CD4+ T cells from peripheral blood mononuclear cells, taken in the third trimester of pregnancy. The CDR3 spells CASQNWAVSGANVLTF. The CDR3 DNA reads TGTGCCAGTCAGAATTGGGCCGTCTCTGGGGCCAACGTCCTGACTTTC. Based on the CDR3 plus reference TRBV19 and TRBJ2-6, the full variable domain is DGGITQSPKYLFRKEGQNVTLSCEQNLNHDAMYWYRQDPGQGLRLIYYSQIVNDFQKGDIAEGYSVSREKKESFPLTVTSAQKNPTAFYLCASQNWAVSGANVLTFGAGSRLTVL.